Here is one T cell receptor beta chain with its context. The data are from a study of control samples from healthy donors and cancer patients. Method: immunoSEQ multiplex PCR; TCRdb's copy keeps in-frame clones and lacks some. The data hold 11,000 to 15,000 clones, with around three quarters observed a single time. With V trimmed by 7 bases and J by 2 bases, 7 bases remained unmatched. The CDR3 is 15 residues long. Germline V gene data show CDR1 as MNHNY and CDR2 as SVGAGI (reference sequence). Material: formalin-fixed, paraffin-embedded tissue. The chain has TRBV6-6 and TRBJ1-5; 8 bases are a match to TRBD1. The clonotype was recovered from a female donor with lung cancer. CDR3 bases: TGTGCCAGCATTCCTCCGGGACAGGGCAATCAGCCCCAGCATTTT. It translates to CASIPPGQGNQPQHF.